The rows below give T cell receptor beta chains drawn from one sample of a study of blood T cell repertoires in COVID-19. TCRdb's copy holds only in-frame clones and misses some; the assay was immunoSEQ multiplex PCR. The data contain 150,000 to 200,000 clones, 82% of them seen just once; the ten biggest clones take up 7.8%. The sample consisted of peripheral blood. The receptors were gathered from a woman aged 55-75 years with COVID-19, enrolled during active disease. CDR3s include the opening cysteine and the closing phenylalanine or tryptophan. A D gene is named only where the DNA matches it firmly. Clone size is not always given. Where it is, it says once, few, many or a class for expanded clones.

>NA|TRBV6-1|TRBJ1-2|TRBD1
CASSEGGDSLRGYTF
TGTGCCAGCAGTGAAGGAGGGGACAGTTTGCGTGGCTACACCTTC
>NA|TRBV28|TRBJ1-5|TRBD1
CASREHRGIRNQPQHF
TGTGCCAGCCGTGAACACAGGGGTATCCGCAATCAGCCCCAGCATTTT
>NA|TRBV28|TRBJ1-4|TRBD1
CASSFPGQINEKLFF
TGTGCCAGCAGTTTTCCGGGACAGATAAATGAAAAACTGTTTTTT
>NA|TRBV27|TRBJ1-2|NA
CASRISLNDVVGYTF
TGTGCCAGCAGAATAAGCCTAAACGATGTGGTTGGCTACACCTTC
>few|TRBV20-1|TRBJ1-2|NA
CSARVQSGYTF
TGCAGTGCTAGAGTTCAGTCTGGCTACACCTTC
>few|TRBV9|TRBJ2-1|TRBD2
CASSLTGGSSEQFF
TGTGCCAGCAGCCTGACGGGGGGGAGCAGTGAGCAGTTCTTC
>NA|TRBV4-3|TRBJ2-3|NA
CASSQERADTQYF
TGCGCCAGCAGCCAAGAACGTGCGGATACGCAGTATTTT
>NA|TRBV27|TRBJ2-1|TRBD2
CASSSTKLTSGGSSYNEQFF
TGTGCCAGCAGTTCCACTAAACTAACTAGCGGGGGGAGCTCCTACAATGAGCAGTTCTTC
>NA|TRBV6-5|TRBJ2-3|NA
CASSSPLVSPDTQYF
TGTGCCAGCAGTTCCCCACTAGTGAGCCCAGATACGCAGTATTTT
>NA|TRBV7-9|TRBJ2-4|NA
CASSLALGGLAKNIQYF
TGTGCCAGCAGCTTAGCCCTCGGCGGACTAGCCAAAAACATTCAGTACTTC
>NA|TRBV11-3|TRBJ2-3|NA
CASSYRRTDTQYF
TGTGCCAGCAGCTACCGGAGGACAGATACGCAGTATTTT
>NA|TRBV9|TRBJ1-4|NA
CASSPSGTGDEKLFF
TGTGCCAGCAGCCCCAGCGGGACCGGAGATGAAAAACTGTTTTTT
>once|TRBV9|TRBJ2-1|NA
CASSVGWGPYNEQFF
TGTGCCAGCAGCGTAGGGTGGGGCCCCTACAATGAGCAGTTCTTC
>NA|TRBV29-1|TRBJ1-1|NA
CSVDFDGSTEAFF
TGCAGCGTTGATTTTGACGGGTCCACTGAAGCTTTCTTT
>NA|TRBV4-2|TRBJ2-5|NA
CASSQRNSQETQYF
TGTGCCAGCAGCCAGCGTAACAGTCAAGAGACCCAGTACTTC
>NA|TRBV27|TRBJ2-3|TRBD1
CASSLSRTGPLLTDTQYF
TGTGCCAGCAGTTTATCTCGGACAGGGCCCCTTCTCACAGATACGCAGTATTTT
>NA|TRBV11-2|TRBJ2-7|NA
CASSLDRRAYEQYF
TGTGCCAGCAGCTTAGACAGGAGGGCCTACGAGCAGTACTTC
>NA|TRBV5-4|TRBJ2-5|TRBD1
CASSLGQGEWETQYF
TGTGCCAGCAGCCTGGGACAGGGGGAGTGGGAGACCCAGTACTTC
>NA|TRBV28|TRBJ1-1|NA
CASSLGGATAEAFF
TGTGCCAGCAGCCTAGGGGGGGCGACGGCTGAAGCTTTCTTT
>NA|TRBV30|TRBJ2-1|TRBD2
CAWTSGRAHNEQFF
TGTGCCTGGACTAGCGGGAGGGCCCACAATGAGCAGTTCTTC
>NA|TRBV5-1|TRBJ1-5|NA
CASSPQGYGNQPQHF
TGCGCCAGCAGCCCCCAGGGTTACGGCAATCAGCCCCAGCATTTT
>NA|TRBV19|TRBJ1-5|NA
CASSIAGNQPQHF
TGTGCCAGTAGTATAGCGGGGAATCAGCCCCAGCATTTT
>once|TRBV12-5|TRBJ1-5|NA
CASGFGGNQPQHF
TGTGCTAGTGGTTTCGGGGGGAATCAGCCCCAGCATTTT
>few|TRBV10-2|TRBJ1-2|TRBD1
CASSATGINYGYTF
TGCGCCAGCAGTGCGACAGGGATTAACTATGGCTACACCTTC
>NA|TRBV5-5|TRBJ1-4|TRBD1
CASSWGQGQTNEKLFF
TGTGCCAGCAGCTGGGGACAGGGCCAAACTAATGAAAAACTGTTTTTT
>NA|TRBV5-4|TRBJ2-7|NA
CASRLSGGYEQYF
TGTGCCAGCAGGTTGAGTGGAGGCTACGAGCAGTACTTC
>NA|TRBV10-3|TRBJ2-5|NA
CAISESLGGFQETQYF
TGTGCCATCAGTGAGTCCTTAGGCGGGTTCCAAGAGACCCAGTACTTC
>NA|TRBV2|TRBJ1-3|NA
CASSEARASGNTIYF
TGTGCCAGCAGTGAAGCCAGGGCCTCTGGAAACACCATATATTTT
>NA|TRBV27|TRBJ1-4|NA
CASSPTGTEKLFF
TGTGCCAGCAGTCCCACAGGAACTGAAAAACTGTTTTTT
>NA|TRBV28|TRBJ1-2|NA
CASSLIGEDYGYTF
TGTGCCAGCAGCCTTATAGGAGAGGACTATGGCTACACCTTC
>once|TRBV27|TRBJ1-6|NA
CASSKTGNNSPLHF
TGTGCCAGCAGCAAAACAGGGAACAATTCACCCCTCCACTTT
>NA|TRBV28|TRBJ2-1|NA
CASSTGPQQAYNEQFF
TGTGCCAGCAGTACAGGTCCCCAGCAAGCCTACAATGAGCAGTTCTTC
>NA|TRBV3-1/TRBV3-2|TRBJ2-5|TRBD2
CASSLPLAGGQETQYF
TGTGCCAGCAGCTTACCACTAGCGGGGGGACAAGAGACCCAGTACTTC
>few|TRBV21-1|TRBJ2-1|NA
CASSKGYRGTLRQDSYNEQFF
TGTGCCAGCAGCAAAGGGTACAGGGGGACTCTTAGACAAGACTCCTACAATGAGCAGTTCTTC
>NA|TRBV11-2|TRBJ2-1|NA
CASRNTGTPFGQFF
TGTGCCAGCAGAAATACCGGGACTCCATTTGGGCAGTTCTTC
>NA|TRBV5-1|TRBJ2-3|NA
CASSLVDSRDTQYF
TGCGCCAGCAGCTTGGTGGATAGCCGAGATACGCAGTATTTT
>once|TRBV19|TRBJ1-1|TRBD1
CASSHTGGNTEAFF
TGTGCCAGTAGTCACACAGGGGGGAACACTGAAGCTTTCTTT
>NA|TRBV11-2|TRBJ1-6|NA
CASSFQATLNSPLHF
TGTGCCAGCAGCTTCCAGGCGACCCTTAATTCACCCCTCCACTTT
>NA|TRBV3-1/TRBV3-2|TRBJ1-1|NA
CASSPFGGGTEAFF
TGTGCCAGCAGCCCATTCGGCGGGGGTACTGAAGCTTTCTTT
>NA|TRBV11-2|TRBJ1-6|TRBD1
CASSPRGQGADSPLHF
TGTGCCAGCAGCCCACGGGGACAGGGGGCCGATTCACCCCTCCACTTT
>few|TRBV10-3|TRBJ1-1|NA
CAISATGAEAFF
TGTGCCATCAGTGCGACAGGAGCTGAAGCTTTCTTT
>NA|TRBV15|TRBJ1-3|NA
CATSRPGQSSGNTIYF
TGTGCCACCAGCAGACCCGGACAGTCCTCTGGAAACACCATATATTTT
>NA|TRBV7-2|TRBJ1-1|TRBD1
CASKIGGTAGNTEAFF
TGTGCCAGCAAGATTGGGGGGACAGCTGGGAACACTGAAGCTTTCTTT
>NA|TRBV11-1|TRBJ2-5|TRBD1
CASRKDRGKETQYF
TGTGCCAGCAGAAAGGACAGGGGGAAAGAGACCCAGTACTTC
>once|TRBV2|TRBJ1-4|NA
CASRLDGGGEKLFF
TGTGCCAGCAGACTGGACGGGGGAGGTGAAAAACTGTTTTTT
>NA|TRBV29-1|TRBJ2-7|TRBD2
CSFGLAGDEQYF
TGCAGCTTTGGACTAGCGGGAGACGAGCAGTACTTC
>few|TRBV6-6|TRBJ1-2|NA
CASILQAAANYGYTF
TGTGCCAGCATACTACAGGCTGCTGCTAACTATGGCTACACCTTC
>NA|TRBV27|TRBJ1-2|NA
CASSSLGGNYGYTF
TGTGCCAGCAGTTCCCTCGGGGGGAACTATGGCTACACCTTC
>NA|TRBV28|TRBJ1-1|TRBD1
CASSPGQGSTEAFF
TGTGCCAGCAGTCCAGGACAGGGAAGCACTGAAGCTTTCTTT
>NA|TRBV20-1|TRBJ2-7|NA
CSANSAYEQYF
TGCAGTGCTAATAGCGCGTACGAGCAGTACTTC
>NA|TRBV18|TRBJ1-4|TRBD1
CASSPYQTGSKLFF
TGTGCCAGCTCACCCTACCAGACAGGGTCAAAACTGTTTTTT
>NA|TRBV5-5|TRBJ1-5|TRBD1
CASSADRGSNQPQHF
TGTGCCAGCAGCGCGGACAGGGGTAGCAATCAGCCCCAGCATTTT
>NA|TRBV7-8|TRBJ1-1|NA
CASSQTLGRNTEAFF
TGTGCCAGCAGCCAAACGCTGGGGCGGAACACTGAAGCTTTCTTT
>NA|TRBV6-6|TRBJ1-1|TRBD1
CASRVPGTGKRAFF
TGTGCCAGCAGGGTCCCTGGGACAGGGAAACGAGCTTTCTTT
>NA|TRBV28|TRBJ2-4|TRBD1
CASTTGQGQNIQYF
TGTGCCAGCACCACCGGACAGGGACAAAACATTCAGTACTTC
>NA|TRBV7-9|TRBJ1-4|NA
CASSHFAGAYEKLFF
TGTGCCAGCAGCCATTTCGCGGGAGCATATGAAAAACTGTTTTTT
>NA|TRBV12-2|TRBJ1-5|NA
CASRFSLIYSNQPQHF
TGTGCAAGTCGCTTTTCACTAATTTATAGCAATCAGCCCCAGCATTTT
>NA|TRBV5-4|TRBJ1-2|NA
CASSVYTVNYGYTF
TGTGCCAGCAGCGTTTATACAGTTAACTATGGCTACACCTTC
>NA|TRBV25-1|TRBJ2-1|NA
CASSERNGGYNEQFF
TGTGCCAGCAGTGAAAGGAACGGCGGCTACAATGAGCAGTTCTTC
>NA|TRBV14|TRBJ1-2|NA
CASSQERLGGYGYTF
TGTGCCAGCAGCCAAGAACGTTTGGGAGGGTATGGCTACACCTTC